This T cell receptor (beta chain) was identified in a study of shared clonotypes between healthy human individuals. Study conclusions and caveats: The sampled material consisted only of blood, and tissue repertoires are likely to differ. The four-donor shared clonotypes exceeded non-shared clonotypes in generation probability, with non-shared ones scoring lower.

At deep level, the assay was performed. The method was immunoSEQ multiplex PCR; TCRdb's version includes in-frame clones alone and lacks a portion of them. The sample lists roughly 2.4 million clones; under 97% were seen once. The germline CDR1 and CDR2 sequences are SGHTA and FQGNSA. Trimming at V came to 5 bases and at J to 3 bases, leaving 5 bases not matched to a gene. The CDR3 totals 15 residues. To note about this clone: The target antigen is unknown.

The chain uses TRBV7-2 and TRBJ1-5; 9 positions match TRBD1. Material: naive CD4+ T cells sorted from blood. Specified subset: CD45RA+ positively selected. The clonotype comes from a man aged 18 to 30 in good health. CDR3 nucleotides: TGTGCCAGCAGCCTTAACAGGGGGCTCAATCAGCCCCAGCATTTT. This translates into CASSLNRGLNQPQHF.